The source of this T cell receptor (beta chain) is a study of shared T cell receptors in the human thymus. The junction had 7 bases not matched to a gene; V was cut back by 4 bases and J by 1 base. Germline V CDR1 and CDR2: MNHNS, SASEGT. The CDR3 totals 16 residues. Measured with immunoSEQ multiplex PCR; TCRdb has only the in-frame clones, and not every one. The sample lists more than 550,000 clones, around 87% occurring once. This same sample was also part of a study on human thymus T cells.

The specimen sequenced was thymocytes. The receptor comes from a boy in the first two years of life with a congenital heart defect. The gene calls are TRBV6-1 and TRBJ2-7; 10 nucleotides agree with TRBD1. This CDR3 reads CASSGAGQGPSYEQYF. In DNA, the CDR3 is TGTGCCAGCAGTGGGGCGGGACAGGGGCCATCCTACGAGCAGTACTTC.